The 10 T cell receptor beta chains reported below all come from one sample, sequenced in a study of shared clonotypes between healthy human individuals (TCRdb year 2020). Libraries were prepared through the immunoSEQ multiplex PCR assay. In its TCRdb copy, this immuneACCESS table keeps in-frame sequences only and misses some clones. Where compared with another copy, unresolved V genes explain less than half of these, and the others have no known cause. Recorded for this sample are 100,000 or so clones; around 68% of them occurred a single time. The top ten clones comprise 24% of the sample. The sequencing input was memory CD8+ T cells sorted from blood. The sample's cell subset or site, from its label and the paper: CD45RO+ cells pooled with CCR7-negative TemRA cells. The source of these receptors is a woman younger than 45 in good health.

This clone was observed a few times. The rearrangement uses TRBV7-8 and TRBJ2-4; a possible D gene is TRBD2 (6 bases). The CDR3 sequence is 15 residues long. Germline V lookup: CDR1 SGHVS, CDR2 FQNEAQ. The V end was cut by 5 bases, the J end by 7 bases, with 18 bases between. CDR3 region: CASSPPIAETNIQYF. In nucleotides, the CDR3 is TGTGCCAGCAGCCCCCCGATAGCGGAGACGAACATTCAGTACTTC.

V gene TRBV11-2 combines with J gene TRBJ2-5; D might be TRBD2 (7 bases). The end of the DNA aligns better with TRBJ2-7, so the J call may be wrong. The CDR3 sequence is 14 residues long. Germline CDR1 is SGHAT and CDR2 is FQNNGV. CDR3 DNA: TGTGCCAGCAGCCCCCCGGGGGGCCCCTACGAGCAGTACTTC. Translating it yields CASSPPGGPYEQYF.

The chain combines TRBV4-2 with TRBJ2-3; 8 bases map to TRBD2. The CDR3 loop spans 15 amino acids. Germline V gene lookup returns CDR1 LGHNA and CDR2 YNFKEQ. V lost 0 bases and J lost 5; bases outside the gene matches: 4. DNA for the CDR3: TGTGCCAGCAGCCAAGATCGTCTAGCGGGAGATACGCAGTATTTT. Encoded protein: CASSQDRLAGDTQYF.

The rearrangement links TRBV19 to TRBJ1-2, with a weak D call TRBD1 (5 bases). V was pared by 6 bases and J by 2 bases, with 19 bases between. The CDR3 has 16 residues. Germline values: CDR1 LNHDA, CDR2 SQIVND (reference sequence). The CDR3 here is CASRARDLRLNYGYTF. CDR3 DNA: TGTGCCAGTAGAGCAAGGGACCTCCGACTCAACTATGGCTACACCTTC.

The chain couples TRBV2 to TRBJ2-7; 8 bases align to TRBD1. Losses at the gene ends were 5 bases for V and 5 bases for J; bases not matched to a gene: 8. The CDR3 has 14 residues. Per germline, CDR1 SNHLY and CDR2 FYNNEI. CDR3 nucleotide sequence: TGTGCCAGCAGTTTCCGGGACAGGAGGGACGAGCAGTACTTC. Protein: CASSFRDRRDEQYF.

The V call is TRBV11-2, the J call TRBJ2-2; D is uncertain. The germline V gene has CDR1 SGHAT and CDR2 FQNNGV. Trimming removed 5 bases at V and 1 base at J, with 11 bases between. The CDR3 totals 15 residues. This CDR3 reads CASSHWTRNTGELFF. The DNA of the CDR3 is TGTGCCAGCAGCCATTGGACCCGGAACACCGGGGAGCTGTTTTTT.

This clone was seen repeatedly, ten times or more. The chain recombines TRBV2 with TRBJ1-1; D gene unclear. The CDR3 totals 13 residues. V was pared by 2 bases and J by 2 bases, with 6 bases between. Germline V lookup: CDR1 SNHLY, CDR2 FYNNEI. Written as DNA, the CDR3 is TGTGCCAGCAGTGAAATGCCAAACACTGAAGCTTTCTTT. Residues: CASSEMPNTEAFF.

The chain recombines TRBV28 with TRBJ1-5, with D tentatively TRBD1 (5 bases). The V end was cut by 3 bases, the J end by 6 bases, with 15 bases between. The CDR3 runs 15 residues. The germline gives CDR1 MDHEN, CDR2 SYDVKM. The CDR3 is CASSFGGSGGQPQHF. The CDR3 DNA sequence: TGTGCCAGCAGTTTCGGAGGTTCCGGGGGTCAGCCCCAGCATTTT.

Turning to this clone: The junction does not match germline at one end; this may be a read error. The chain links TRBV7-9 to TRBJ1-2; D not resolved. This CDR3 region has 13 residues. Per the germline V gene, CDR1 is SEHNR and CDR2 is FQNEAQ (reference sequence). CDR3 coding DNA: TGTGCCAGCAGCGACCCACCCCGCCATTCCAGTGCCTTC. Its translation: CASSDPPRHSSAF.

The gene calls are TRBV28 and TRBJ2-3; D is unresolved. V was pared by 7 bases and J by 2 bases, with 19 bases between. CDR3 length: 16 amino acids. The V gene's germline CDR1 is MDHEN and CDR2 SYDVKM. The CDR3: CASTTYFPPNTDTQYF. Written as DNA, the CDR3 is TGTGCCAGCACCACCTATTTTCCCCCCAACACAGATACGCAGTATTTT.